This TCR beta chain came from a study of cytomegalovirus exposure and HLA in healthy donors. Study results and caveats: In vitro data verified a few CMV-associated chains as specific for CMV antigens.

On this clone: Its specificity is unknown.

Repertoires were generated with immunoSEQ multiplex PCR, while TCRdb's copy carries only in-frame clones and drops some. The data contain 100,000 or so clones, around 83% of them singletons. J gave up 6 bases and V 5 bases, and 6 bases lay outside the gene matches. The CDR3 is 15 residues long. Germline lookup yields CDR1 LNHDA and CDR2 SQIVND (reference sequence). Sequencing was carried out using PBMCs. The chain carries TRBV19 and TRBJ2-1, with 11 bases that match TRBD2. This clonotype was sampled from a woman in her late teens or twenties in good health and CMV-seropositive. This chain's CDR3 is CASSLTSGRGNEQFF. The DNA of the CDR3 is TGTGCCAGTAGTCTCACTAGCGGGAGAGGCAATGAGCAGTTCTTC.